This record looks at one TCR beta chain sequence and its context. This record comes from a study of blood T cell repertoires in COVID-19. Study context: In each case, the material was cDNA or gDNA derived from T cells, B-cell-depleted T cells, or PBMCs.

Source study methods: The authors estimated nucleated cell counts from reference gene primer amplification. Here immunoSEQ multiplex PCR was the method, and the copy in TCRdb shows in-frame clones only, minus some. That table is the source of V, J and clone size, and D and trimming were worked out from the DNA. The sample shows some 15,000 clones, roughly 80% of them seen only once. The CDR3 contains 18 residues. The J segment lost 4 bases and the V segment lost 2 bases, leaving 11 bases of the junction unmatched. Germline loops: CDR1 MNHNS, CDR2 SASEGT. The V gene is TRBV6-1, the J gene TRBJ2-3; 11 nucleotides align to TRBD2. The specimen sequenced was peripheral blood. The receptor comes from a woman in her 70s with active COVID-19. The CDR3 bases are TGTGCCAGCAGTGAACTAGCGGGAGGAGGTGGTTTGGCAGATACGCAGTATTTT. Amino acids: CASSELAGGGGLADTQYF.